A single sample gave rise to the 12 T cell receptor beta chains below, sequenced in a study of cytomegalovirus exposure and HLA in healthy donors. The PCR employed 60 Vbeta primers together with 13 Jbeta primers. Generated by immunoSEQ multiplex PCR, the TCRdb table keeps only in-frame clones and is missing some. The repertoire holds 120,000 to 150,000 clones, with 61% as singletons. The material sequenced was PBMCs. The origin of the receptors is a male donor in good health and CMV-seronegative.

V and J are TRBV9 and TRBJ1-5; no clear D gene. The CDR3 totals 12 residues. The V and J ends lost 7 bases and 2 bases respectively, with 7 bases between them. Germline V gene lookup returns CDR1 SGDLS and CDR2 YYNGEE. The CDR3 DNA is TGTGCCAGCGGAGCGGGCAATCAGCCCCAGCATTTT. Translated: CASGAGNQPQHF.

This clone was observed a single time. V gene TRBV11-2 combines with J gene TRBJ1-4; D remains ambiguous. Germline V gene data show CDR1 as SGHAT and CDR2 as FQNNGV. The CDR3 contains 16 residues. V was pared by 0 bases and J by 5 bases, with 13 bases between. Here the CDR3 DNA reads TGTGCCAGCAGCTTAGATCCGGGGTGGGAAAATGAAAAACTGTTTTTT. Its translation: CASSLDPGWENEKLFF. The variable domain in full, with the rest retrieved from reference TRBV11-2 and TRBJ1-4, is EAGVAQSPRYKIIEKRQSVAFWCNPISGHATLYWYQQILGQGPKLLIQFQNNGVVDDSQLPKDRFSAERLKGVDSTLKIQPAKLEDSAVYLCASSLDPGWENEKLFFGSGTQLSVL.

V gene TRBV9 combines with J gene TRBJ2-7, with 13 bases matching TRBD2. Trimming took 3 bases from V and 6 from J; bases not matched to a gene: 3. CDR3 length: 14 residues. CDR1 SGDLS and CDR2 YYNGEE come from the germline V gene. CDR3 sequence: CASSETSGGFEQYF. The CDR3 nucleotides read TGTGCCAGCAGCGAGACTAGCGGGGGGTTCGAGCAGTACTTC.

A few counts support this clone. The chain carries TRBV18 and TRBJ2-3; TRBD2 matches 8 bases. The CDR3 spans 15 residues. The germline CDR1 and CDR2 sequences are KGHSH and LQKENI. The trim removed 8 bases at V and 0 bases at J, leaving 7 bases unmatched. The CDR3 region is CASRPGGQSTDTQYF. DNA of the CDR3: TGTGCCAGCAGACCGGGGGGGCAAAGCACAGATACGCAGTATTTT.

This chain connects TRBV20-1 to TRBJ2-7; D remains unclear. The CDR3 consists of 11 residues. V was shortened by 3 bases and J by 3 bases, with 6 bases between the two germline ends. Germline-derived CDR1 and CDR2 are DFQATT and SNEGSKA (reference sequence). CDR3 bases: TGCAGTGCTAGGTCGGGCTACGAGCAGTACTTC. This translates into CSARSGYEQYF.

The genes are TRBV19 and TRBJ1-2; the D is unclear. The ends were cut back, 5 bases at V and 10 bases at J, with 2 bases in the middle. This CDR3 region has 8 residues. Per the germline V gene, CDR1 is LNHDA and CDR2 is SQIVND (reference sequence). This chain's CDR3 is CASSHYTF. DNA of the CDR3: TGTGCCAGTAGTCACTACACCTTC.

This chain links TRBV11-2 with TRBJ2-1; TRBD1 aligns across 11 bases. The CDR3 length is 15 residues. Germline V CDR1 and CDR2: SGHAT, FQNNGV. The J segment lost 7 bases and the V segment lost 5 bases, leaving 7 bases of the junction unmatched. CDR3 coding DNA: TGTGCCAGCAGCGTAGGGACAGGGGGTAGGAATGAGCAGTTCTTC. Its protein is CASSVGTGGRNEQFF.

CDR3 in amino acids: CASSKGLRNTEAFF. The CDR3 DNA reads as TGTGCCAGTAGTAAGGGACTTAGGAACACTGAAGCTTTCTTT. The V and J genes are TRBV19 and TRBJ1-1; TRBD1 might be the D (5 bases). There are 14 residues in the CDR3. Between the trimmed V and J ends, which lost 4 bases and 1 base, there was a span of 10 bases. Germline values: CDR1 LNHDA, CDR2 SQIVND (reference sequence).

This clone came up once. This sequence joins TRBV7-3 and TRBJ2-5, with 8 nucleotides matching TRBD2. Germline V lookup: CDR1 SGHTA, CDR2 FQGTGA. Unmatched junction bases numbered 7, after V lost 5 bases and J lost 5 bases. This CDR3 contains 14 residues. CDR3 bases: TGTGCCAGCAGCCCAATCGGGACTAGGGAGACCCAGTACTTC. Translated, it gives CASSPIGTRETQYF.

The genes are TRBV18 and TRBJ2-1; 7 bases map to TRBD1. V was clipped by 4 bases and J by 0 bases; unmatched bases: 6. The CDR3 is 16 amino acids. CDR1 KGHSH and CDR2 LQKENI come from the germline V gene. The DNA of the CDR3 is TGTGCCAGCTCACACCCGGGACAGAGCTCCTACAATGAGCAGTTCTTC. Protein product: CASSHPGQSSYNEQFF.

Turning to this clone: A junction end diverges from the germline sequence, so it may reflect a read error. This rearrangement joins TRBV6-5 to TRBJ1-2; 8 nucleotides agree with TRBD1. Per the germline V gene, CDR1 is MNHEY and CDR2 is SVGAGI. The CDR3 extends over 14 amino acids. The CDR3 region is CASSVQGDNYGYPF. The CDR3 DNA is TGTGCCAGCAGTGTACAGGGGGATAACTATGGCTACCCCTTC.

This chain joins TRBV10-3 and TRBJ2-1; 7 nucleotides line up with TRBD1. There are 16 residues in the CDR3. Germline assignment: CDR1 ENHRY and CDR2 SYGVKD. Trimming removed 3 bases from V and 3 bases from J; junction bases left unmatched: 8. This CDR3 is CAISDDVTGRYNEQFF. CDR3 nucleotide sequence: TGTGCCATCAGTGACGACGTGACAGGGCGCTACAATGAGCAGTTCTTC.